This T cell receptor (beta chain) was observed in a study of blood T cell repertoires in COVID-19. The overall study: The United States, Italy and Spain provided the acute and convalescent COVID-19 samples. The cDNA or gDNA used as material had been derived from T cells, B-cell-depleted T cells, or PBMCs.

Deletions cut 6 bases from V and 3 bases from J, with 7 bases between. The germline V gene encodes CDR1 MNHEY and CDR2 SVGAGI. The CDR3 spans 12 residues. This clone was picked up one time. As originally analysed: Reference gene primers were amplified, and this amplification served to estimate nucleated cell counts. The assay was immunoSEQ multiplex PCR, and TCRdb's table has in-frame clones only and misses some. For V, J and clone size, that table is used; D and trimming come from the DNA. The profile shows 170,000 or so clones, roughly 86% of them singletons. This receptor was taken from a man aged 50-60 years with active or convalescent COVID-19. The chain combines TRBV6-5 with TRBJ2-3; tentatively, D is TRBD1 (5 bases). The material sequenced was peripheral blood. DNA of the CDR3: TGTGCCAGCAGGGACACGACAGATACGCAGTATTTT. Its translation is CASRDTTDTQYF.